This T cell receptor (beta chain) was captured by sequencing in a study of blood T cell repertoires in COVID-19. About the study: Whether acute or convalescent, the COVID-19 samples came from the United States, Italy and Spain. From T cells, B-cell-depleted T cells, or PBMCs came the material, which was cDNA or gDNA.

Authors' processing steps: Reference gene primers were amplified, and this amplification served to estimate nucleated cell counts. The table came from immunoSEQ multiplex PCR; TCRdb's copy has only in-frame clones and leaves some out. The V and J calls and clone size were taken over from that table, and D and trimming were inferred from the DNA. Here the sample spans 65,000 to 90,000 clones, approximately 80% being singletons. CDR1 MNHNS and CDR2 SASEGT come from the germline V gene. The V gene end was trimmed by 1 base and the J gene end by 7 bases; junction bases not matched to a gene: 5. The length of the CDR3 is 14 residues.

The clonotype originates from a man older than 75 with active or convalescent COVID-19. The sample taken for sequencing was peripheral blood. This chain uses TRBV6-1 with TRBJ2-7, with 9 bases matching TRBD2. As DNA, the CDR3 is TGTGCCAGCAGTGAAGGTCTAGCGGGGTGGGAGCAGTACTTC. Translated: CASSEGLAGWEQYF.